One sample yielded the 15 T cell receptor beta chains listed below, sequenced in a study of CD8 T cell repertoires and HIV-1 epitope variants. No antigen is known for these receptors. The assay was immunoSEQ multiplex PCR, and TCRdb's table has in-frame clones only and misses some. The table shows fewer than 6,000 clones, with 50% to 75% occurring only once. The sequencing input was cultured CD8+ T cells derived from PBMCs. The receptors derive from a male donor with HIV.

This chain links TRBV5-1 with TRBJ2-5; the D is unclear. Germline V gives CDR1 SGHRS, CDR2 YFSETQ. The CDR3 extends over 15 amino acids. Trimming shortened V by 0 bases and J by 1 base, and 10 bases separated the two germline ends. The DNA of the CDR3 is TGCGCCAGCAGCTTGGGGCCGACGGCCCAAGAGACCCAGTACTTC. Translation: CASSLGPTAQETQYF.

This sequence joins TRBV5-4 and TRBJ2-7; possibly TRBD1 for D (5 bases). Trimming took off 1 base at V and 3 bases at J, with 8 bases between the two ends. The CDR3 covers 13 residues. Germline V CDR1 and CDR2: SGHNT, YYREEE (reference sequence). The CDR3 nucleotides read TGTGCCAGCAGCTTGCCAGGGTACTACGAGCAGTACTTC. This gives the protein CASSLPGYYEQYF.

The chain is built from TRBV7-9 and TRBJ1-1; D is uncertain. CDR1 SEHNR and CDR2 FQNEAQ come from the germline V gene (reference sequence). The CDR3 is 14 amino acids. The V end lost 1 base, the J end lost 4 bases, and 10 bases lay between the germline ends. Written as DNA, the CDR3 is TGTGCCAGCAGCTTAGATACGGGGAGCACTGAAGCTTTCTTT. Translation gives CASSLDTGSTEAFF. Filled out from reference TRBV7-9 and TRBJ1-1, the complete variable domain reads DTGVSQNPRHKITKRGQNVTFRCDPISEHNRLYWYRQTLGQGPEFLTYFQNEAQLEKSRLLSDRFSAERPKGSFSTLEIQRTEQGDSAMYLCASSLDTGSTEAFFGQGTRLTVV.

J is TRBJ2-5 and V is TRBV11-1; 8 nucleotides line up with TRBD1. The J segment lost 2 bases and the V segment lost 5 bases, leaving 1 base of the junction unmatched. The CDR3 spans 13 residues. The germline V gene has CDR1 SGHAT and CDR2 FQDESV (reference sequence). The CDR3 DNA reads as TGTGCCAGCAGCAGGGACAGGCAAGAGACCCAGTACTTC. It translates to CASSRDRQETQYF.

The J gene is TRBJ2-1, the V gene TRBV9, with TRBD2 identical over 14 bases. The trim removed 1 base at V and 4 bases at J, leaving 4 bases unmatched. Germline loops: CDR1 SGDLS, CDR2 YYNGEE. The CDR3 extends over 17 amino acids. Here the CDR3 reads CASSVKTSGGDYNEQFF. The CDR3 DNA reads as TGTGCCAGCAGCGTAAAGACTAGCGGGGGGGATTACAATGAGCAGTTCTTC. Full variable domain (outside the CDR3, taken from reference TRBV9 and TRBJ2-1): DSGVTQTPKHLITATGQRVTLRCSPRSGDLSVYWYQQSLDQGLQFLIQYYNGEERAKGNILERFSAQQFPDLHSELNLSSLELGDSALYFCASSVKTSGGDYNEQFFGPGTRLTVL.

The rearrangement joins TRBV7-8 to TRBJ2-3; the D is unclear. The germline CDR1 and CDR2 sequences are SGHVS and FQNEAQ. This CDR3 is built from 14 residues. Trimming stripped 3 bases from V and 3 bases from J, with 10 bases between. CDR3 loop: CASSFTAPTDTQYF. CDR3 bases: TGTGCCAGCAGCTTTACCGCGCCTACAGATACGCAGTATTTT. The complete variable domain, with remaining parts taken from reference TRBV7-8 and TRBJ2-3, reads GAGVSQSPRYKVAKRGQDVALRCDPISGHVSLFWYQQALGQGPEFLTYFQNEAQLDKSGLPSDRFFAERPEGSVSTLKIQRTQQEDSAVYLCASSFTAPTDTQYFGPGTRLTVL.

The chain carries TRBV7-6 and TRBJ2-5; 9 bases line up with TRBD1. The J call may be incorrect, as the DNA end agrees better with TRBJ2-7. Germline V gives CDR1 SGHVS, CDR2 FNYEAQ. The CDR3 is 13 residues long. This chain's CDR3 is CASSAGTGSEQYF. CDR3 DNA sequence: TGTGCCAGCAGCGCAGGGACAGGGAGCGAGCAGTACTTC.

In regard to this clone: At one end the junction does not follow the germline gene, possibly because of a read error. The chain combines TRBV28 with TRBJ1-3; D gene ambiguous. Germline CDR1 MDHEN, CDR2 SYDVKM. This CDR3 comprises 15 residues. The CDR3 reads CASSVDGRTANPIYF. CDR3 DNA: TGTGCCAGCAGTGTAGACGGTAGAACCGCAAACCCCATATATTTT.

V gene TRBV19 combines with J gene TRBJ2-1; D might be TRBD2 (5 bases). Trimming took off 3 bases at V and 4 bases at J, with 7 bases between the two ends. This CDR3 region has 13 residues. Germline V gene sequence: CDR1 LNHDA, CDR2 SQIVND (reference sequence). This CDR3 reads CASSIGDYNEQFF. In nucleotides, the CDR3 is TGTGCCAGTAGTATCGGGGATTACAATGAGCAGTTCTTC. Full variable domain (missing parts from reference TRBV19 and TRBJ2-1): DGGITQSPKYLFRKEGQNVTLSCEQNLNHDAMYWYRQDPGQGLRLIYYSQIVNDFQKGDIAEGYSVSREKKESFPLTVTSAQKNPTAFYLCASSIGDYNEQFFGPGTRLTVL.

This chain connects TRBV10-3 to TRBJ2-7, with 10 bases fitting TRBD1. The CDR3 spans 14 residues. The germline V gene encodes CDR1 ENHRY and CDR2 SYGVKD. Trimming took 4 bases from V and 6 from J; bases not matched to a gene: 6. The CDR3 protein is CAISVGGQGGEQYF. The CDR3 bases are TGTGCCATCAGTGTGGGAGGACAGGGGGGCGAGCAGTACTTC.

This clone was detected only a few times. The J gene is TRBJ2-7, the V gene TRBV6-6; D could derive from TRBD1 or TRBD2 (5 bases each). V shed 6 bases and J shed 2 bases, with 14 bases lying between them. Looked up from germline, CDR1 is MNHNY and CDR2 is SVGAGI (reference sequence). The CDR3 is 14 amino acids. The CDR3 sequence is CASSPGAITYEQYF. The DNA of the CDR3 is TGTGCCAGCAGCCCCGGGGCGATTACCTACGAGCAGTACTTC.

The J gene is TRBJ1-2, the V gene TRBV25-1, with 7 bases identical to TRBD1. Germline V gene sequence: CDR1 MGHDK, CDR2 SYGVNS. There are 13 residues in the CDR3. V lost 6 bases to trimming and J lost 6 bases; unmatched junction nucleotides: 7. CDR3 protein: CASSRDSHHGYTF. The CDR3 nucleotides read TGTGCCAGCAGCCGGGACAGTCACCATGGCTACACCTTC.

As DNA, the CDR3 is TGTGCCAGTAGTAGCCGGGACAGGGGAGGTCAGCCCCAGCATTTT. Translation: CASSSRDRGGQPQHF. The chain joins TRBV19 to TRBJ1-5, with 10 bases matching TRBD1. V lost 4 bases, J lost 6 bases, and 6 bases stayed unmatched. In germline, CDR1 is LNHDA, CDR2 SQIVND (reference sequence). The CDR3 totals 15 residues.

This clone was seen only a few times. The chain has TRBV9 and TRBJ1-2; D is unclear. Germline V gene data show CDR1 as SGDLS and CDR2 as YYNGEE. There are 12 residues in the CDR3. V was trimmed by 0 bases and J by 6 bases, leaving 6 bases between them. Written as DNA, the CDR3 is TGTGCCAGCAGCGTAGACCTGGATGGCTACACCTTC. Encoded protein: CASSVDLDGYTF.

This clone was observed a few times. This sequence joins TRBV27 and TRBJ2-7; TRBD2 agrees at 12 bases. The germline gives CDR1 MNHEY, CDR2 SMNVEV (reference sequence). V lost 4 bases to trimming and J lost 7 bases; unmatched junction nucleotides: 5. The CDR3 totals 14 residues. The DNA for the CDR3 is TGTGCCAGCAGTTGGTCCGGGACTAGCGGGGAGCAGTACTTC. Its translation is CASSWSGTSGEQYF.